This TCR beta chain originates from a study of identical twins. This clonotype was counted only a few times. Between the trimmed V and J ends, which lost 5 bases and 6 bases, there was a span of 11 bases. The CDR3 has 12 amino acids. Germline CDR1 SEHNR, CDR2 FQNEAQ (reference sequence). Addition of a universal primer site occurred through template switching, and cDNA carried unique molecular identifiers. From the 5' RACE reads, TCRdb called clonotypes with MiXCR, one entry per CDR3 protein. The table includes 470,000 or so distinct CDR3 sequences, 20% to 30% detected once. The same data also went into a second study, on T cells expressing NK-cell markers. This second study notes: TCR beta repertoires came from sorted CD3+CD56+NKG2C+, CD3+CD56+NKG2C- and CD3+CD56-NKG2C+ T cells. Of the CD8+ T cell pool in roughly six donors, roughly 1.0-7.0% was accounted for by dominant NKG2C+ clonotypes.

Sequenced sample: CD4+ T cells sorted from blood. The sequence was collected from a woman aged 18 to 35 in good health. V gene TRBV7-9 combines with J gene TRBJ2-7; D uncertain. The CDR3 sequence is CASSRGSREQYF. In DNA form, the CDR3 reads TGTGCCAGCAGCCGTGGTTCGCGCGAGCAGTACTTC.